This T cell receptor beta chain was identified during a study of control samples from healthy donors and cancer patients. The table came from immunoSEQ multiplex PCR; TCRdb's copy has only in-frame clones and leaves some out. The sample has about 160,000 clones, roughly 95% seen once; the top ten hold just over 1%. Trimming took off 0 bases at V and 5 bases at J, with 16 bases between the two ends. This CDR3 comprises 15 residues. Per germline, CDR1 SQVTM and CDR2 ANQGSEA. The source material was blood. This TCR came from a woman aged 25 to 45 in good health. This chain joins TRBV29-1 and TRBJ1-1; D possibly corresponds to TRBD1 (5 bases). The CDR3 loop reads CSVEDREALRTEAFF. The CDR3 DNA follows: TGCAGCGTTGAAGACAGGGAAGCGCTTAGGACTGAAGCTTTCTTT.